The source of this TCR beta chain is a study of radiation and T cells in renal cell carcinoma. Study-level findings and limits: Top tumor clonotypes rose in blood 2 weeks post-radiation, then contracted.

About this clone itself: The antigen is undetermined.

TCRdb's copy holds only in-frame clones and misses some; the assay was immunoSEQ multiplex PCR. The sample holds around 180,000 clones; less than 90% are singletons and the top ten take 11%. CDR3 length equals 15 residues. Trimming shortened V by 4 bases and J by 0 bases, and 10 bases separated the two germline ends. From germline, CDR1 is SGHDN and CDR2 FVKESK. The sample's time point: blood 4 weeks post-SBRT, at nephrectomy. Treatment meaning: 15 Gy SBRT to primary tumor, nephrectomy 4 weeks later. Blood was sampled at baseline, 2 weeks and 4 weeks after SBRT. The genes are TRBV14 and TRBJ2-1; no reliable D call. The source material was blood, sampled from a patient whose treatment included radiotherapy and nephrectomy. This sequence originates from a woman aged 50 to 60 with renal cell carcinoma. DNA for the CDR3: TGTGCCAGCAGCCCCGAGCTCCTCTCCTACAATGAGCAGTTCTTC. Amino acid sequence: CASSPELLSYNEQFF.